A selection of T cell receptor beta chains follows, all from one sample in a study of blood T cell repertoires in COVID-19. Libraries were prepared by immunoSEQ multiplex PCR; TCRdb keeps only in-frame clonotypes and omits some of them. The sample yields about 52,000 clones, around 92% seen once. Sequenced material: peripheral blood. All receptors come from a man of 80 years or more with active or convalescent COVID-19. Both conserved end residues are part of each CDR3. The order of the fields is V gene, D gene, clone size, J gene, CDR3 protein, CDR3 DNA. The D gene is left open where the match is weak. Clone size is not always given. Where it is, it says once, few, many or a class for expanded clones.

V gene: TRBV9; D gene: NA; clone size: NA; J gene: TRBJ2-7; CDR3 protein: CASSKGEDPLQGEQYF; CDR3 DNA: TGTGCCAGCAGCAAAGGTGAGGACCCTCTCCAGGGCGAGCAGTACTTC
V gene: TRBV12-3/TRBV12-4; D gene: NA; clone size: NA; J gene: TRBJ2-7; CDR3 protein: CASSLTYEQYF; CDR3 DNA: TGTGCCAGCAGCCTAACCTACGAGCAGTACTTC
V gene: TRBV20-1; D gene: NA; clone size: NA; J gene: TRBJ1-4; CDR3 protein: CSASAGSTNEKLFF; CDR3 DNA: TGCAGTGCTAGTGCGGGGTCAACTAATGAAAAACTGTTTTTT
V gene: TRBV11-2; D gene: NA; clone size: few; J gene: TRBJ1-5; CDR3 protein: CASSLDPGGNQPQHF; CDR3 DNA: TGTGCCAGCAGCTTAGATCCGGGTGGCAATCAGCCCCAGCATTTT
V gene: TRBV25-1; D gene: NA; clone size: NA; J gene: TRBJ2-1; CDR3 protein: CASSERPATNEQFF; CDR3 DNA: TGTGCCAGCAGTGAGCGCCCCGCCACTAATGAGCAGTTCTTC
V gene: TRBV3-1/TRBV3-2; D gene: TRBD2; clone size: NA; J gene: TRBJ2-1; CDR3 protein: CASRGDLAGGPPNEQFF; CDR3 DNA: TGTGCCAGCAGGGGGGATCTAGCGGGGGGGCCCCCCAATGAGCAGTTCTTC
V gene: TRBV21-1; D gene: NA; clone size: NA; J gene: TRBJ1-1; CDR3 protein: CASSKSDTMNTEAFF; CDR3 DNA: TGTGCCAGCAGCAAATCGGACACCATGAACACTGAAGCTTTCTTT
V gene: TRBV19; D gene: TRBD1; clone size: NA; J gene: TRBJ1-1; CDR3 protein: CASSQRTGSGTEAFF; CDR3 DNA: TGTGCCAGTAGCCAAAGGACAGGGTCTGGCACTGAAGCTTTCTTT
V gene: TRBV19; D gene: TRBD1; clone size: NA; J gene: TRBJ1-4; CDR3 protein: CASSPDRDREKLFF; CDR3 DNA: TGTGCCAGTAGTCCAGACAGGGATCGCGAAAAACTGTTTTTT
V gene: TRBV19; D gene: TRBD2; clone size: NA; J gene: TRBJ2-1; CDR3 protein: CASSIPGTSGSYEQFF; CDR3 DNA: TGTGCCAGTAGTATCCCTGGGACTAGCGGGAGTTATGAGCAGTTCTTC
V gene: TRBV4-3; D gene: NA; clone size: few; J gene: TRBJ1-1; CDR3 protein: CASSQESGINTEAFF; CDR3 DNA: TGCGCCAGCAGCCAAGAGAGCGGCATAAACACTGAAGCTTTCTTT
V gene: TRBV28; D gene: NA; clone size: NA; J gene: TRBJ1-2; CDR3 protein: CASTLGGTALYGYTF; CDR3 DNA: TGTGCCAGCACCCTGGGGGGAACAGCCCTCTATGGCTACACCTTC
V gene: TRBV7-2; D gene: TRBD1; clone size: NA; J gene: TRBJ2-1; CDR3 protein: CASSLAIGRQGSNEQFF; CDR3 DNA: TGTGCCAGCAGCTTAGCAATTGGCCGACAGGGCTCCAATGAGCAGTTCTTC
V gene: TRBV11-2; D gene: NA; clone size: NA; J gene: TRBJ2-3; CDR3 protein: CASSLGVGAGIANTDTQYF; CDR3 DNA: TGTGCCAGCAGCTTAGGAGTAGGGGCAGGGATCGCAAACACAGATACGCAGTATTTT
V gene: TRBV7-9; D gene: NA; clone size: NA; J gene: TRBJ1-2; CDR3 protein: CASSPSRRNYGYTF; CDR3 DNA: TGTGCCAGCAGCCCCTCGAGGCGGAACTATGGCTACACCTTC
V gene: TRBV10-1; D gene: NA; clone size: few; J gene: TRBJ1-2; CDR3 protein: CASSDRYGYTF; CDR3 DNA: TGCGCCAGCAGTGATCGCTATGGCTACACCTTC
V gene: TRBV6-5; D gene: TRBD1; clone size: NA; J gene: TRBJ1-2; CDR3 protein: CASSYEWTGTNGYTF; CDR3 DNA: TGTGCCAGCAGTTACGAATGGACAGGGACAAATGGCTACACCTTC
V gene: TRBV5-6; D gene: TRBD2; clone size: NA; J gene: TRBJ2-3; CDR3 protein: CASSPSVAGGTDTQYF; CDR3 DNA: TGTGCCAGCAGCCCTTCTGTGGCGGGGGGCACAGATACGCAGTATTTT
V gene: TRBV19; D gene: TRBD2; clone size: once; J gene: TRBJ2-2; CDR3 protein: CASSTLAGAGELFF; CDR3 DNA: TGTGCCAGTAGTACACTAGCGGGTGCCGGGGAGCTGTTTTTT
V gene: TRBV19; D gene: NA; clone size: NA; J gene: TRBJ2-1; CDR3 protein: CASRTGPLSHNEQFF; CDR3 DNA: TGTGCCAGTAGGACAGGACCATTATCCCACAATGAGCAGTTCTTC
V gene: TRBV30; D gene: NA; clone size: NA; J gene: TRBJ2-1; CDR3 protein: CAWSNGQSVTEQFF; CDR3 DNA: TGTGCCTGGAGTAACGGACAGTCCGTGACTGAGCAGTTCTTC
V gene: TRBV5-8; D gene: NA; clone size: NA; J gene: TRBJ1-2; CDR3 protein: CASRKSGLKSGYTF; CDR3 DNA: TGTGCCAGCAGAAAATCGGGACTGAAGAGTGGCTACACCTTC
V gene: TRBV4-3; D gene: TRBD2; clone size: NA; J gene: TRBJ2-1; CDR3 protein: CASSRLAGAWDNEQFF; CDR3 DNA: TGCGCCAGCAGCCGTCTAGCGGGGGCCTGGGACAATGAGCAGTTCTTC
V gene: TRBV19; D gene: NA; clone size: NA; J gene: TRBJ1-2; CDR3 protein: CASSISWGPAAGYTF; CDR3 DNA: TGTGCCAGTAGTATATCCTGGGGGCCAGCCGCTGGCTACACCTTC
V gene: TRBV7-8; D gene: TRBD2; clone size: NA; J gene: TRBJ2-2; CDR3 protein: CASSILSGGGTGELFF; CDR3 DNA: TGTGCCAGCAGCATCCTTAGCGGGGGGGGCACCGGGGAGCTGTTTTTT
V gene: TRBV18; D gene: NA; clone size: few; J gene: TRBJ2-7; CDR3 protein: CASSGRDTEVEEQYF; CDR3 DNA: TGTGCCAGCTCAGGACGGGACACCGAGGTGGAGGAGCAGTACTTC
V gene: TRBV7-6; D gene: NA; clone size: NA; J gene: TRBJ1-3; CDR3 protein: CASSLAGSNSGNTIYF; CDR3 DNA: TGTGCCAGCAGCTTAGCGGGCAGTAACTCTGGAAACACCATATATTTT
V gene: TRBV28; D gene: TRBD2; clone size: NA; J gene: TRBJ2-1; CDR3 protein: CASSLIGLAHNEQFF; CDR3 DNA: TGTGCCAGCAGTTTGATCGGACTAGCCCACAATGAGCAGTTCTTC
V gene: TRBV5-1; D gene: TRBD1; clone size: NA; J gene: TRBJ1-6; CDR3 protein: CASSVQGAFSPLHF; CDR3 DNA: TGCGCCAGCAGCGTACAGGGGGCTTTTTCACCCCTCCACTTT
V gene: TRBV15; D gene: TRBD2; clone size: NA; J gene: TRBJ2-1; CDR3 protein: CATGREGLPHEQFF; CDR3 DNA: TGTGCCACCGGGCGGGAGGGCCTTCCCCATGAGCAGTTCTTC
V gene: TRBV6-5; D gene: TRBD2; clone size: once; J gene: TRBJ2-5; CDR3 protein: CASSTTSVETQYF; CDR3 DNA: TGTGCCAGCAGTACAACTAGCGTGGAGACCCAGTACTTC
V gene: TRBV9; D gene: TRBD2; clone size: NA; J gene: TRBJ2-1; CDR3 protein: CASSVGTSGIDEQFF; CDR3 DNA: TGTGCCAGCAGCGTAGGGACTAGCGGTATCGATGAGCAGTTCTTC
V gene: TRBV7-2; D gene: NA; clone size: NA; J gene: TRBJ1-5; CDR3 protein: CASSFQGTSNQPQHF; CDR3 DNA: TGTGCCAGCAGCTTCCAGGGGACTAGCAATCAGCCCCAGCATTTT
V gene: TRBV11-3; D gene: TRBD1; clone size: NA; J gene: TRBJ2-5; CDR3 protein: CASSHGQAGETQYF; CDR3 DNA: TGTGCCAGCAGTCACGGACAGGCCGGGGAGACCCAGTACTTC
V gene: TRBV28; D gene: NA; clone size: NA; J gene: TRBJ2-1; CDR3 protein: CASNALVADPSEQFF; CDR3 DNA: TGTGCCAGTAACGCTCTTGTAGCGGACCCCAGTGAGCAGTTCTTC
V gene: TRBV3-1/TRBV3-2; D gene: NA; clone size: once; J gene: TRBJ2-3; CDR3 protein: CASSPDWADTQYF; CDR3 DNA: TGTGCCAGCAGCCCGGACTGGGCGGATACGCAGTATTTT
V gene: TRBV30; D gene: TRBD2; clone size: NA; J gene: TRBJ2-1; CDR3 protein: CAWSYGTSAEQFF; CDR3 DNA: TGTGCCTGGAGTTACGGGACTAGCGCTGAGCAGTTCTTC